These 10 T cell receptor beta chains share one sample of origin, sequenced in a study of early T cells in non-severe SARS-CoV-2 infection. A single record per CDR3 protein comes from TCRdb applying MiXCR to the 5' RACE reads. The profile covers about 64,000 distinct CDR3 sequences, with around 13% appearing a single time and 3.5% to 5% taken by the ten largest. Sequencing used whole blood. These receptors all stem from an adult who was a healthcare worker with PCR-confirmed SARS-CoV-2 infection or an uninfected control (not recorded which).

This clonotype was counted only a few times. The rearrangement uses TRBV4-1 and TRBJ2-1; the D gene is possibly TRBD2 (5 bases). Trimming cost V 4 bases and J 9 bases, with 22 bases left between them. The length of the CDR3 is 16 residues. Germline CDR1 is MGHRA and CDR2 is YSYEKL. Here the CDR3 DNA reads TGCGCCAGCAGCCCCAAAACGGACTGGTTTGCTGCTGAGCAGTTCTTC. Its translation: CASSPKTDWFAAEQFF.

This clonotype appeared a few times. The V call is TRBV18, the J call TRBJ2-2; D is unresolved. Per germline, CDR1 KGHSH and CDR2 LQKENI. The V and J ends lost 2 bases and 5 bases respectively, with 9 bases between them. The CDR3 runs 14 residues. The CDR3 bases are TGTGCCAGCTCACCAATAGAAGGTACCGGGGAGCTGTTTTTT. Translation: CASSPIEGTGELFF.

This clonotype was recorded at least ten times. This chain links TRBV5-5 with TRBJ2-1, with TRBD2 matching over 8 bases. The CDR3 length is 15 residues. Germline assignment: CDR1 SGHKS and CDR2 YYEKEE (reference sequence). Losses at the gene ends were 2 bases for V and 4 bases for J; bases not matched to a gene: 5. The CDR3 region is CASSFRASGYNEQFF. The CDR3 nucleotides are TGTGCCAGCAGCTTCCGGGCTAGCGGGTACAATGAGCAGTTCTTC.

The CDR3, as DNA: TGTGCCAGCAGGATACAGGGGGCGGGTGGAGAGACCCAGTACTTC. It codes for CASRIQGAGGETQYF. The chain recombines TRBV27 with TRBJ2-5; 9 nucleotides agree with TRBD1. This CDR3 spans 15 amino acids. After removal of 6 bases from V and 4 bases from J, the junction contained 9 bases not matched to a gene. Germline V gene sequence: CDR1 MNHEY, CDR2 SMNVEV (reference sequence).

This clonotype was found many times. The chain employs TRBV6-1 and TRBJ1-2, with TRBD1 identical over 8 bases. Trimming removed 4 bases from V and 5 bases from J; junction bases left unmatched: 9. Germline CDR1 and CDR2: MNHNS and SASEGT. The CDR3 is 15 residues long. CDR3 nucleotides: TGTGCCAGCAGTGCCCAGGGGGCTTCTATTTATGGCTACACCTTC. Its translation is CASSAQGASIYGYTF.

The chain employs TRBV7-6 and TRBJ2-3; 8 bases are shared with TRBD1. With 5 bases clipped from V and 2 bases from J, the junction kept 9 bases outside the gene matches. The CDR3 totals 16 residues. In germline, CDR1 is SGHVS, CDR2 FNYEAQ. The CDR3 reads CASSRTTGGYTDTQYF. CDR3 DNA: TGTGCCAGCAGCCGTACCACAGGGGGATACACAGATACGCAGTATTTT.

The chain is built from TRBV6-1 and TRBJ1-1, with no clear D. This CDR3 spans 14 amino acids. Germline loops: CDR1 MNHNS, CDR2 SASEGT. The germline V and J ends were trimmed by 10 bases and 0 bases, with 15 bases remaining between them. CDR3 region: CATRGGLVNTEAFF. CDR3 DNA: TGTGCCACCCGAGGAGGGCTGGTGAACACTGAAGCTTTCTTT.

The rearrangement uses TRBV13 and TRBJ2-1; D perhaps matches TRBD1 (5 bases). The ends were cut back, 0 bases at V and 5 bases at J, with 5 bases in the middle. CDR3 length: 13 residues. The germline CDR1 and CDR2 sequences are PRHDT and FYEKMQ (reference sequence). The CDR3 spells CASSLGRDNEQFF. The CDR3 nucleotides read TGTGCCAGCAGCTTAGGCAGGGACAATGAGCAGTTCTTC.

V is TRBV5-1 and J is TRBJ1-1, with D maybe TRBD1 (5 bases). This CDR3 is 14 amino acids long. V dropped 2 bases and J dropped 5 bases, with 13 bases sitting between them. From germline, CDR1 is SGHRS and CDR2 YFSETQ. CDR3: CASSFTLKGTEAFF. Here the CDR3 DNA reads TGCGCCAGCAGCTTTACCTTAAAGGGGACTGAAGCTTTCTTT.

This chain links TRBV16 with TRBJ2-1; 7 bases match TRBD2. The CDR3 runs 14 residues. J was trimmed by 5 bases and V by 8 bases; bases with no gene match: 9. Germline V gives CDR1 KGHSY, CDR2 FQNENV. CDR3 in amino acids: CASGRDYPNNEQFF. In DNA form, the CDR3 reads TGTGCCAGCGGCCGGGACTACCCTAACAATGAGCAGTTCTTC.